The 19 T cell receptor beta chains given below trace back to one sample, sequenced in a study of CD8+ T cells in alopecia areata (dated by TCRdb to about 2018). The sample's time point label, decoded: baseline before oral tofacitinib. The library was produced with the immunoSEQ multiplex PCR assay. To provide template for TCR sequencing, every sample had RNA extracted and reverse transcribed into cDNA. TCRdb retrieved this table from immuneACCESS and kept in-frame rearrangements only. Not all clones are present; in checked studies, unresolved V genes account for under half, and no reason is known for the remainder. The sample has tens of thousands of clones on record, approximately 64% of them singletons. Of the sample, approximately 17% falls within the top ten clones. The sample consisted of CD8+ T cells sorted from blood, taken at week 0. The source is a human donor with alopecia areata.

The chain carries TRBV7-9 and TRBJ2-1; no firm D call. Trimming took off 0 bases at V and 0 bases at J, with 9 bases between the two ends. The CDR3 contains 16 residues. The germline V gene has CDR1 SEHNR and CDR2 FQNEAQ (reference sequence). The CDR3 region is CASSLAVGISYNEQFF. CDR3 in DNA: TGTGCCAGCAGCTTAGCGGTGGGGATCTCCTACAATGAGCAGTTCTTC.

This clone was seen more than once but under ten times. The rearrangement joins TRBV9 to TRBJ2-1; 11 bases align to TRBD2. The CDR3 sequence is 17 residues long. With V trimmed by 3 bases and J by 4 bases, 9 bases remained unmatched. Germline-derived CDR1 and CDR2 are SGDLS and YYNGEE. This CDR3 is CASSGSGGAWLYNEQFF. CDR3 bases: TGTGCCAGCAGCGGTAGCGGGGGGGCATGGTTATACAATGAGCAGTTCTTC.

V and J are TRBV5-6 and TRBJ1-5, with 8 nucleotides matching TRBD1. The CDR3 is made up of 14 amino acids. V shed 0 bases, J shed 6 bases, and the junction held 2 bases outside the gene matches. CDR1 and CDR2 (germline): SGHDT, YYEEEE. CDR3: CASSLGTGIQPQHF. CDR3 DNA sequence: TGTGCCAGCAGCTTGGGGACAGGGATTCAGCCCCAGCATTTT.

The chain combines TRBV4-1 with TRBJ1-1; D is perhaps TRBD1 (5 bases). Germline-derived CDR1 and CDR2 are MGHRA and YSYEKL. V lost 0 bases to trimming and J lost 1 base, with 6 bases between them. This CDR3 region has 14 residues. The CDR3: CASSQDRENTEAFF. The CDR3 DNA reads TGCGCCAGCAGCCAAGACAGGGAGAACACTGAAGCTTTCTTT.

This clone was found a few times. The V gene is TRBV29-1, the J gene TRBJ2-6, with 7 bases that match TRBD1. Germline CDR1 reads SQVTM; CDR2 reads ANQGSEA. V was pared by 7 bases and J by 2 bases, with 5 bases of the junction left unmatched. This CDR3 comprises 14 residues. This CDR3 reads CSAPDRTGANVLTF. The CDR3 DNA sequence: TGCAGCGCCCCGGACAGGACTGGGGCCAACGTCCTGACTTTC.

V and J are TRBV7-9 and TRBJ1-2; 7 bases agree with TRBD1. The V segment lost 1 base and the J segment 4 bases; nucleotides outside the gene matches: 9. The CDR3 is 16 residues long. The germline V gene encodes CDR1 SEHNR and CDR2 FQNEAQ (reference sequence). CDR3 protein: CASSLVPVGQLYGYTF. CDR3 nucleotides: TGTGCCAGCAGCTTAGTCCCCGTGGGACAGCTCTATGGCTACACCTTC.

The sample holds a few counts of this clone. The gene calls are TRBV15 and TRBJ1-4, with 7 positions matching TRBD1. V trimming: 3 bases; J trimming: 5 bases; junction bases outside the gene matches: 6. The CDR3 sequence is 15 residues long. Germline V lookup: CDR1 LNHNV, CDR2 YYDKDF (reference sequence). In nucleotides, the CDR3 is TGTGCCACCAGCAGTAACCGGGACAGCAATGAAAAACTGTTTTTT. Translated, it gives CATSSNRDSNEKLFF. Variable domain in full (rest from reference TRBV15 and TRBJ1-4): DAMVIQNPRYQVTQFGKPVTLSCSQTLNHNVMYWYQQKSSQAPKLLFHYYDKDFNNEADTPDNFQSRRPNTSFCFLDIRSPGLGDTAMYLCATSSNRDSNEKLFFGSGTQLSVL.

The count of this clone is one. This chain uses TRBV7-2 with TRBJ2-5; D assignment may be TRBD1 or TRBD2 (5 bases each). Between the trimmed V and J ends, which lost 1 base and 1 base, there was a span of 13 bases. Germline loops: CDR1 SGHTA, CDR2 FQGNSA. This CDR3 spans 16 amino acids. The CDR3 is CASSLGFWGTQETQYF. DNA for the CDR3: TGTGCCAGCAGCTTAGGGTTTTGGGGGACCCAAGAGACCCAGTACTTC.

There are a few counts of this clone. The chain joins TRBV4-1 to TRBJ1-2; D gene uncertain. CDR1 and CDR2 from the germline V gene are MGHRA and YSYEKL. There are 15 residues in the CDR3. Trimming shortened V by 0 bases and J by 3 bases, and 11 bases separated the two germline ends. CDR3 protein: CASSQDWQRDYGYTF. The CDR3 region has the DNA TGCGCCAGCAGCCAAGATTGGCAGCGCGACTATGGCTACACCTTC.

This chain uses TRBV5-1 with TRBJ1-2; D might be TRBD1 (6 bases). Germline V gene data show CDR1 as SGHRS and CDR2 as YFSETQ. The CDR3 extends over 15 amino acids. V was clipped by 6 bases and J by 10 bases, with 25 bases between them. The CDR3 region is CASNPTGGLYYDYTF. As DNA, the CDR3 is TGCGCCAGCAACCCGACAGGTGGGCTTTACTACGACTACACCTTC.

The CDR3 spells CASSQEAGNTEAFF. The CDR3 nucleotides read TGCGCCAGCAGCCAAGAAGCGGGGAACACTGAAGCTTTCTTT. The J gene is TRBJ1-1, the V gene TRBV4-1, with D hard to call. The V and J ends lost 0 bases and 1 base respectively, with 6 bases between them. CDR1 and CDR2 from the germline V gene are MGHRA and YSYEKL. The length of the CDR3 is 14 residues.

The gene calls are TRBV9 and TRBJ2-3; D not resolved. The CDR3 consists of 15 residues. The ends were cut back, 0 bases at V and 2 bases at J, with 10 bases in the middle. Germline V gene lookup returns CDR1 SGDLS and CDR2 YYNGEE. CDR3 loop: CASSVDVPPTDTQYF. The CDR3 DNA is TGTGCCAGCAGCGTAGACGTCCCACCCACAGATACGCAGTATTTT.

This clone occurred a few times. The V gene is TRBV29-1, the J gene TRBJ2-7; D unclear. Germline V gene sequence: CDR1 SQVTM, CDR2 ANQGSEA. The CDR3 is 11 amino acids. V lost 4 bases, J lost 4 bases, and 8 bases lay in between. The CDR3 sequence: CSVVRSYEQYF. The CDR3 bases are TGCAGCGTTGTTAGATCATACGAGCAGTACTTC.

This chain links TRBV29-1 with TRBJ1-3, with 8 bases lining up with TRBD1. Germline assignment: CDR1 SQVTM and CDR2 ANQGSEA. The ends lost 4 bases at V and 0 bases at J; junction bases unmatched: 2. This CDR3 region has 14 residues. The CDR3 protein is CSVAGGSSGNTIYF. CDR3 DNA: TGCAGCGTTGCAGGGGGCAGCTCTGGAAACACCATATATTTT. The full variable domain, completed using reference TRBV29-1 and TRBJ1-3, is SAVISQKPSRDICQRGTSLTIQCQVDSQVTMMFWYRQQPGQSLTLIATANQGSEATYESGFVIDKFPISRPNLTFSTLTVSNMSPEDSSIYLCSVAGGSSGNTIYFGEGSWLTVV.

This chain connects TRBV30 to TRBJ1-1, with D uncertain. The V and J ends lost 0 bases and 3 bases respectively, with 8 bases between them. This CDR3 comprises 13 residues. Looked up from germline, CDR1 is GTSNPN and CDR2 is SVGIG (reference sequence). The CDR3 spells CAWSVAGHTEAFF. CDR3 sequence (DNA): TGTGCCTGGAGTGTAGCAGGTCACACTGAAGCTTTCTTT.

The V gene is TRBV29-1, the J gene TRBJ2-1, with unresolved D. V was cut by 0 bases and J by 6 bases, with 9 bases left in between. CDR3 length: 13 residues. The germline gives CDR1 SQVTM, CDR2 ANQGSEA. CDR3 loop: CSVEEGLRNEQFF. The CDR3 nucleotides read TGCAGCGTTGAAGAGGGTCTGCGCAATGAGCAGTTCTTC.

V gene TRBV6-6 combines with J gene TRBJ2-5; 9 nucleotides agree with TRBD1. V lost 7 bases and J lost 5; bases outside the gene matches: 2. This CDR3 has 12 residues. CDR1 is MNHNY and CDR2 is SVGAGI in the germline V gene (reference sequence). This CDR3 is CASTGQGETQYF. CDR3 in DNA: TGTGCCAGCACGGGACAGGGTGAGACCCAGTACTTC.

The chain couples TRBV5-1 to TRBJ2-3, with 9 positions matching TRBD2. The V gene's germline CDR1 is SGHRS and CDR2 YFSETQ. The J segment lost 6 bases and the V segment lost 0 bases, leaving 5 bases of the junction unmatched. The CDR3 consists of 15 residues. CDR3 nucleotides: TGCGCCAGCAGCTTGGACCTAGCGGGGACGGATACGCAGTATTTT. Protein product: CASSLDLAGTDTQYF.

The chain recombines TRBV6-6 with TRBJ2-1; TRBD1 aligns across 7 bases. The J segment lost 5 bases and the V segment lost 7 bases, leaving 11 bases of the junction unmatched. This CDR3 region has 15 residues. Germline V lookup: CDR1 MNHNY, CDR2 SVGAGI (reference sequence). The CDR3 region is CASTPFGTEDNEQFF. CDR3 in DNA: TGTGCCAGCACTCCTTTTGGGACAGAAGACAATGAGCAGTTCTTC.